The 18 T cell receptor beta chains listed next were all sequenced from one sample in a study of T cells in tuberculosis. Produced via immunoSEQ multiplex PCR; TCRdb's table is partial and in-frame only. The sample holds some 23,000 clones, about 92% seen once. The material sequenced was PBMCs. The source of these receptors is a donor aged 10-30 years with latent tuberculosis or without tuberculosis infection. Some clones in this sample may be carry-over from other donors' samples.

CDR3 amino acids: CSASTGYTIYF. CDR3 in DNA: TGCAGTGCTAGTACTGGTTACACCATATATTTT. This chain connects TRBV20-1 to TRBJ1-3; D remains ambiguous. Germline CDR1 is DFQATT and CDR2 is SNEGSKA (reference sequence). This CDR3 contains 11 residues. V shed 3 bases and J shed 8 bases, with 8 bases lying between them.

The chain is built from TRBV15 and TRBJ1-1; D call uncertain. Trimming stripped 0 bases from V and 4 bases from J, with 9 bases between. The CDR3 covers 14 residues. Germline V lookup: CDR1 LNHNV, CDR2 YYDKDF (reference sequence). CDR3 nucleotide sequence: TGTGCCACCAGCAGAGACCTATTCCTCACTGAAGCTTTCTTT. It specifies CATSRDLFLTEAFF. The complete variable domain, with remaining parts taken from reference TRBV15 and TRBJ1-1, reads DAMVIQNPRYQVTQFGKPVTLSCSQTLNHNVMYWYQQKSSQAPKLLFHYYDKDFNNEADTPDNFQSRRPNTSFCFLDIRSPGLGDTAMYLCATSRDLFLTEAFFGQGTRLTVV.

For this clone: Other DNA sequences of this sample code for an identical CDR3. The J gene is TRBJ2-7, the V gene TRBV7-9; no clear D. CDR3 length equals 12 residues. Trimming cost V 3 bases and J 1 base, with 4 bases left between them. Germline lookup yields CDR1 SEHNR and CDR2 FQNEAQ (reference sequence). CDR3 in DNA: TGTGCCAGCAGCTTCGGGTCCTACGAGCAGTACTTC. Amino acids: CASSFGSYEQYF.

The genes are TRBV5-6 and TRBJ1-1, with a tentative D call TRBD1 (5 bases). The V gene's germline CDR1 is SGHDT and CDR2 YYEEEE. The V gene lost 1 base and the J gene lost 1 base, with 14 bases spanning the gap. The CDR3 has 16 amino acids. Here the CDR3 DNA reads TGTGCCAGCAGCTTGCTATCGGGGGTTTGGAACACTGAAGCTTTCTTT. This encodes CASSLLSGVWNTEAFF.

The chain joins TRBV25-1 to TRBJ2-7; a possible D gene is TRBD1 (5 bases). The CDR3 runs 10 residues. Between the trimmed V and J ends, which lost 9 bases and 2 bases, there was a span of 5 bases. CDR1 and CDR2 (germline): MGHDK, SYGVNS. CDR3 DNA sequence: TGTGCCAGACAGGCCTACGAGCAGTACTTC. Translated, it gives CARQAYEQYF.

This clone was seen just once. The chain joins TRBV6-1 to TRBJ2-1; possible D gene TRBD1, 5 bases. The germline CDR1 and CDR2 sequences are MNHNS and SASEGT. V dropped 3 bases and J dropped 7 bases, with 19 bases sitting between them. The CDR3 is 16 residues long. The DNA of the CDR3 is TGTGCCAGCAGTGATGATGTGGGCAGGGCGAGAAATGAGCAGTTCTTC. Translated: CASSDDVGRARNEQFF.

The V call is TRBV29-1, the J call TRBJ2-4; D perhaps matches TRBD1 (6 bases). Germline V gene lookup returns CDR1 SQVTM and CDR2 ANQGSEA. The germline V and J ends were trimmed by 6 bases and 0 bases, with 9 bases remaining between them. This CDR3 is 13 amino acids long. The DNA for the CDR3 is TGCAGCGTCAGGGGAGTAGCCAAAAACATTCAGTACTTC. The encoded protein is CSVRGVAKNIQYF. Using reference TRBV29-1 and TRBJ2-4 for the parts outside the CDR3, the full variable domain is SAVISQKPSRDICQRGTSLTIQCQVDSQVTMMFWYRQQPGQSLTLIATANQGSEATYESGFVIDKFPISRPNLTFSTLTVSNMSPEDSSIYLCSVRGVAKNIQYFGAGTRLSVL.

The chain uses TRBV6-1 and TRBJ2-2; perhaps TRBD2 as D (7 bases). The CDR3 length is 13 residues. V dropped 6 bases and J dropped 6 bases, with 11 bases sitting between them. Germline V lookup: CDR1 MNHNS, CDR2 SASEGT. As DNA, the CDR3 is TGTGCCAGCAGGTTGGGGGGGCCCGGGGAGCTGTTTTTT. Translating it yields CASRLGGPGELFF.

V gene TRBV19 combines with J gene TRBJ2-1, with 7 bases identical to TRBD2. The CDR3 sequence is 15 residues long. Germline V lookup: CDR1 LNHDA, CDR2 SQIVND (reference sequence). J lost 5 bases, V lost 3 bases, and 7 bases had no gene match. Here the CDR3 DNA reads TGTGCCAGTAGTATTTCGCGGGGGACCAACAATGAGCAGTTCTTC. It codes for CASSISRGTNNEQFF.

The gene calls are TRBV13 and TRBJ2-5, with a tentative D call TRBD2 (5 bases). V was clipped by 5 bases and J by 14 bases, with 18 bases between them. The CDR3 extends over 12 amino acids. Germline V CDR1 and CDR2: PRHDT, FYEKMQ (reference sequence). The CDR3 protein is CASSPEGIGPYF. The CDR3 DNA follows: TGTGCCAGCAGCCCAGAGGGTATTGGCCCTTACTTC.

The rearrangement links TRBV27 to TRBJ2-1; 9 bases line up with TRBD2. With V trimmed by 3 bases and J by 7 bases, 16 bases remained unmatched. From germline, CDR1 is MNHEY and CDR2 SMNVEV (reference sequence). This CDR3 is built from 18 residues. CDR3: CASSLGSAGGTIGNEQFF. CDR3 in DNA: TGTGCCAGCAGTTTGGGGTCGGCGGGAGGGACGATTGGGAATGAGCAGTTCTTC.

This chain links TRBV27 with TRBJ2-1; 16 positions match TRBD2. The CDR3 spans 18 residues. Per the germline V gene, CDR1 is MNHEY and CDR2 is SMNVEV (reference sequence). Losses at the gene ends were 4 bases for V and 5 bases for J; bases not matched to a gene: 8. In DNA, the CDR3 is TGTGCCAGCAGTTCCTCGGGACTAGCGGGAGGGCCTCACAATGAGCAGTTCTTC. It translates to CASSSSGLAGGPHNEQFF.

The chain combines TRBV29-1 with TRBJ2-7; 7 bases fit TRBD1. After removal of 0 bases from V and 9 bases from J, the junction contained 2 bases not matched to a gene. The CDR3 has 11 residues. CDR1 is SQVTM and CDR2 is ANQGSEA in the germline V gene. The CDR3 loop is CSVEDPGGQYF. CDR3 DNA: TGCAGCGTTGAAGACCCAGGGGGGCAGTACTTC.

This clone has a single count. This chain uses TRBV27 with TRBJ1-5, with D tentatively TRBD1 (6 bases). Trimming pared 4 bases from V and 2 bases from J, leaving 12 bases between. This CDR3 has 15 amino acids. Germline assignment: CDR1 MNHEY and CDR2 SMNVEV (reference sequence). The CDR3, as DNA: TGTGCCAGCAGTTCGTACAGGGACGGCAATCAGCCCCAGCATTTT. This translates into CASSSYRDGNQPQHF.

The J gene is TRBJ2-5, the V gene TRBV7-6; 7 nucleotides match TRBD2. From germline, CDR1 is SGHVS and CDR2 FNYEAQ. The CDR3 has 13 amino acids. After removal of 5 bases from V and 5 bases from J, the junction contained 5 bases not matched to a gene. DNA for the CDR3: TGTGCCAGCAGCCCCTACGGGGGGGAGACCCAGTACTTC. Its translation is CASSPYGGETQYF.

The rearrangement uses TRBV19 and TRBJ2-1, with TRBD2 matching over 12 bases. The CDR3 has 14 residues. After removal of 4 bases from V and 9 bases from J, the junction contained 4 bases not matched to a gene. CDR1 is LNHDA and CDR2 is SQIVND in the germline V gene (reference sequence). CDR3: CASSKTSGSGEQFF. CDR3 nucleotides: TGTGCCAGTAGTAAGACTAGCGGGAGTGGTGAGCAGTTCTTC.

The chain couples TRBV5-1 to TRBJ2-2, with D possibly TRBD1 on 5 matching bases. CDR3 size: 15 residues. The V and J ends lost 0 bases and 5 bases respectively, with 11 bases between them. CDR1 SGHRS and CDR2 YFSETQ come from the germline V gene. The CDR3 DNA sequence: TGCGCCAGCAGCTTGGACCCAGGGTCGACCGGGGAGCTGTTTTTT. It is translated as CASSLDPGSTGELFF.

The chain links TRBV10-2 to TRBJ2-5; D unclear. The CDR3 runs to 12 residues. V shed 0 bases and J shed 5 bases, with 4 bases lying between them. The germline V gene encodes CDR1 WSHSY and CDR2 SAAADI. CDR3: CASSESQETQYF. The CDR3, as DNA: TGCGCCAGCAGTGAGTCACAGGAGACCCAGTACTTC.